This TCR beta chain was observed in a study of blood T cells in healthy people across ages. A second roughly 6 to 11 cycle PCR used barcoded and J-beta primers. A single record per CDR3 protein comes from TCRdb applying MiXCR to the 5' RACE reads. The sample lists some 700,000 distinct CDR3 sequences; 22% were seen once. Investigators took approximately 9.4 milliliters of peripheral blood from every donor. With 5 bases removed from V and 6 bases from J, the gap between germline ends came to 12 bases. The length of the CDR3 is 14 residues. Per germline, CDR1 SGHRS and CDR2 YFSETQ. This sequence was found in a man aged 65 to 85 in good health. Source material: blood. The chain links TRBV5-1 to TRBJ1-6; D is unclear. CDR3 bases: TGCGCCAGCAGTCCGGAGAGATCTAATTCACCCCTCCACTTT. Amino acid sequence: CASSPERSNSPLHF.